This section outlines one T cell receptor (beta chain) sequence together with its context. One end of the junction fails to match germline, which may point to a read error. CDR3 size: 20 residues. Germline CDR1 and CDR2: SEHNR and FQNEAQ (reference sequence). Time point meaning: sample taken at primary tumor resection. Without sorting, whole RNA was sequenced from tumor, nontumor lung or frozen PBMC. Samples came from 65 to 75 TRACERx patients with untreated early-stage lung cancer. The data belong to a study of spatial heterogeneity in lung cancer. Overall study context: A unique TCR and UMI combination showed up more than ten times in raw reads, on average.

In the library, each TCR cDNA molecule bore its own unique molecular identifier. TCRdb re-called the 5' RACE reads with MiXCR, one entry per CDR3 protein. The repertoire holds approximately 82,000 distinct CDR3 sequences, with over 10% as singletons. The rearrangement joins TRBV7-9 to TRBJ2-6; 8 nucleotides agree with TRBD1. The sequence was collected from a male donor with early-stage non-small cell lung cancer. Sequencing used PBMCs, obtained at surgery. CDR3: CASSLRLGGQGILGANVLIF. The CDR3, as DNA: TGTGCCAGCAGCTTACGTCTCGGAGGACAGGGAATCCTAGGGGCCAACGTCCTGATTTTC.